The 25 T cell receptor beta chains given below trace back to one sample, sequenced in a study of blood T cells in healthy people across ages. Alongside a J-beta primer mix, a sample-barcoded 5' primer served in a second PCR lasting 7 to 11 cycles. Each CDR3 protein is one row after TCRdb ran MiXCR on the 5' RACE reads. The table includes about 780,000 distinct CDR3 sequences, about 45% detected once. Sequencing was performed on blood. The receptors derive from an elderly man in good health.

This clonotype has ten or more counts. V and J are TRBV12-3 or TRBV12-4 and TRBJ1-6; D is undetermined. Trimming shortened V by 3 bases and J by 11 bases, and 14 bases separated the two germline ends. The length of the CDR3 is 14 residues. The CDR3 sequence is CASSFDGASAPLHF. The CDR3 DNA sequence: TGTGCCAGCAGTTTCGACGGCGCGTCCGCACCCCTCCACTTT.

This clonotype was seen a few times. The chain has TRBV20-1 and TRBJ2-1; 10 bases map to TRBD2. Trimming removed 2 bases from V and 5 bases from J; junction bases left unmatched: 6. The CDR3 consists of 15 residues. CDR1 and CDR2 from the germline V gene are DFQATT and SNEGSKA (reference sequence). DNA for the CDR3: TGCAGTGCTAGACAAGCGGGAGGGCCCCACAATGAGCAGTTCTTC. It is translated as CSARQAGGPHNEQFF.

The chain joins TRBV7-9 to TRBJ2-6; D may correspond to TRBD1 or TRBD2 (6 bases each). Per germline, CDR1 SEHNR and CDR2 FQNEAQ (reference sequence). CDR3 size: 15 residues. V dropped 8 bases and J dropped 0 bases, with 11 bases sitting between them. The CDR3 spells CASHRGDSGANVLTF. In DNA, the CDR3 is TGTGCCAGCCATAGGGGGGACTCTGGGGCCAACGTCCTGACTTTC.

The gene calls are TRBV6-2 or TRBV6-3 and TRBJ2-4; D remains unclear. The J call is doubtful: the DNA matches TRBJ2-7 better. In germline, CDR1 is MNHEY, CDR2 SVGEGT. The CDR3 covers 16 residues. The CDR3: CASNLSPILQASEQYF. The CDR3 DNA sequence: TGTGCCAGCAACCTCTCCCCGATTCTCCAAGCTTCCGAGCAGTACTTC.

This rearrangement joins TRBV24-1 to TRBJ2-3; D call uncertain. Germline CDR1 and CDR2: KGHDR and SFDVKD. V was trimmed by 1 base and J by 6 bases, leaving 13 bases between them. The CDR3 is 15 residues long. In DNA form, the CDR3 reads TGTGCCACCAGTGATTTCGGTACTTTCGGGGATACGCAGTATTTT. Translated: CATSDFGTFGDTQYF.

This chain links TRBV7-2 with TRBJ2-5, with D possibly TRBD2 on 5 matching bases. The DNA end is more similar to TRBJ2-4, so the J call may be wrong. Germline-derived CDR1 and CDR2 are SGHTA and FQGNSA. The CDR3 is made up of 12 amino acids. DNA for the CDR3: TGTGCCAGCACCTTCCCGGGGAACATTCAGTACTTC. It encodes CASTFPGNIQYF.

The chain links TRBV23-1 to TRBJ2-6, with 8 bases matching TRBD1. TRBV23-1 is identified as an open reading frame with a role that is uncertain. The CDR3 contains 19 residues. The ends lost 1 base at V and 3 bases at J; junction bases unmatched: 11. The CDR3 protein is CASSQLGQGSIGGANVLTF. DNA of the CDR3: TGCGCCAGCAGTCAATTAGGACAGGGCTCCATCGGTGGGGCCAACGTCCTGACTTTC.

This clonotype appeared many times. The chain carries TRBV6-1 and TRBJ2-1, with a possible D match to TRBD1 (6 bases). V was trimmed by 5 bases and J by 0 bases, leaving 17 bases between them. The CDR3 has 17 amino acids. From germline, CDR1 is MNHNS and CDR2 SASEGT. CDR3 bases: TGTGCCAGCAGTCGAGCCAGACAGGATAGCTCCTACAATGAGCAGTTCTTC. This sequence encodes CASSRARQDSSYNEQFF.

This clonotype was recorded only once. V and J are TRBV11-3 and TRBJ2-1; weak D call: TRBD1 (5 bases). The germline gives CDR1 SGHNT, CDR2 YENEEA. The CDR3 is 15 residues long. The ends were cut back, 0 bases at V and 1 base at J, with 7 bases in the middle. Here the CDR3 DNA reads TGTGCCAGCAGCTTAGAAGGACATTCCTACAATGAGCAGTTCTTC. This codes for CASSLEGHSYNEQFF.

V is TRBV20-1 and J is TRBJ2-1; D is ambiguous. The assigned J gene may be wrong: the sequence end matches TRBJ2-7 better. This CDR3 has 14 amino acids. Germline CDR1 is DFQATT and CDR2 is SNEGSKA (reference sequence). CDR3 sequence (DNA): TGCAGTGTTCAGAAGGAAAGCCCCAACAATGAGCAGTACTTC. As protein: CSVQKESPNNEQYF.

This chain connects TRBV3-1 to TRBJ2-7; a weak D match, TRBD1 (5 bases). V lost 6 bases, J lost 7 bases, and 25 bases lay in between. The CDR3 runs to 16 residues. Germline V gene sequence: CDR1 LGHDT, CDR2 YNNKEL (reference sequence). The CDR3, as DNA: TGTGCCAGCAGTCCTCCCATACTACGTTACTCAGGGGAGCAGTACTTC. Translating it yields CASSPPILRYSGEQYF.

This clonotype occurred a few times. V usage is TRBV29-1 and J usage is TRBJ1-2, with D unclear. V was clipped by 0 bases and J by 0 bases, with 8 bases between them. CDR3 length: 14 amino acids. Germline values: CDR1 SQVTM, CDR2 ANQGSEA. For the CDR3, the DNA is TGCAGCGTTGAAGATCGCCAGACTAACTATGGCTACACCTTC. It yields the protein CSVEDRQTNYGYTF.

In its sample, this clonotype was seen a few times. The V call is TRBV12-3 or TRBV12-4, the J call TRBJ2-1; 7 bases fit TRBD1. This CDR3 is 16 amino acids long. The V gene end was trimmed by 4 bases and the J gene end by 4 bases; junction bases not matched to a gene: 10. The CDR3 region has the DNA TGTGCCAGCAGTTATTACCCCGGACAGGCATACAATGAGCAGTTCTTC. Translated, it gives CASSYYPGQAYNEQFF.

In nucleotides, the CDR3 is TGTGCCAGCAGTCAGCGGACAGCACGCAATCAGCCCCAGCATTTT. This gives the protein CASSQRTARNQPQHF. The chain links TRBV28 to TRBJ1-5, with D possibly being TRBD1 (6 bases). CDR1 and CDR2 (germline): MDHEN, SYDVKM. The CDR3 is 15 amino acids. Trimming took 5 bases from V and 2 from J, leaving 13 bases between them. The whole variable domain, filled in from reference TRBV28 and TRBJ1-5, reads DVKVTQSSRYLVKRTGEKVFLECVQDMDHENMFWYRQDPGLGLRLIYFSYDVKMKEKGDIPEGYSVSREKKERFSLILESASTNQTSMYLCASSQRTARNQPQHFGDGTRLSIL.

Regarding this clonotype: A read error may account for a junction end that differs from germline. V usage is TRBV10-1 and J usage is TRBJ2-1, with D perhaps TRBD2 (6 bases). Looked up from germline, CDR1 is WNHNN and CDR2 is SYGVQD (reference sequence). The CDR3 has 14 residues. The CDR3 sequence: CAGSVGGPYNEQFF. The DNA of the CDR3 is TGCGCCGGCAGTGTTGGAGGGCCATACAATGAGCAGTTCTTC.

This clonotype was detected only a few times. CDR3 amino acids: CSAKGAFDEQYF. The DNA for the CDR3 is TGCAGTGCTAAAGGGGCCTTTGACGAGCAGTACTTC. V and J are TRBV20-1 and TRBJ2-7, with a weak D call TRBD1 (5 bases). The CDR3 runs to 12 residues. Trimming cost V 4 bases and J 5 bases, with 12 bases left between them. The germline CDR1 and CDR2 sequences are DFQATT and SNEGSKA (reference sequence).

This chain links TRBV3-1 with TRBJ1-5; D possibly corresponds to TRBD1 (5 bases). V lost 1 base and J lost 3, with 7 bases in between. The CDR3 totals 14 residues. Germline assignment: CDR1 LGHDT and CDR2 YNNKEL (reference sequence). CDR3 sequence reads: CASSQAGHNQPQHF. In DNA, the CDR3 is TGTGCCAGCAGCCAAGCAGGGCACAATCAGCCCCAGCATTTT.

The chain has TRBV21-1 and TRBJ2-3. TRBV21-1 is a pseudogene. The CDR3 length is 15 residues. CDR3 nucleotide sequence: TGTGCCAGCAGCAAAGACGCAGGTGTCACAGATACGCAGTATTTT. This gives the protein CASSKDAGVTDTQYF.

This clonotype turned up a few times. DNA for the CDR3: TGTGCGGACAGCCTAGCGGGAGGGGGGTACAATGAGCAGTACTTC. Translated, it gives CADSLAGGGYNEQYF. The chain links TRBV2 to TRBJ2-1; 12 nucleotides agree with TRBD2. Near its end, the DNA agrees better with TRBJ2-7, so the J call may be wrong. The CDR3 runs to 15 residues. The germline V gene has CDR1 SNHLY and CDR2 FYNNEI.

This CDR3 is CASSSWTGGGIGEETQFF. The CDR3, as DNA: TGTGCCAGCAGCTCCTGGACTGGCGGGGGGATTGGTGAGGAGACCCAGTTCTTC. The genes are TRBV7-2 and TRBJ2-1, with 8 bases lining up with TRBD2. CDR1 is SGHTA and CDR2 is FQGNSA in the germline V gene. The trim removed 4 bases at V and 13 bases at J, leaving 24 bases unmatched. CDR3 length: 18 residues.

This clonotype has only one observation. A much larger clonotype is one base distant, so this may be a read error. The chain has TRBV29-1 and TRBJ2-5, with D perhaps matching TRBD1 or TRBD2 (6 bases each). The J call is doubtful: the DNA matches TRBJ2-1 better. This CDR3 region has 12 residues. The germline V gene has CDR1 SQVTM and CDR2 ANQGSEA. CDR3 bases: TGCAGCGTTGGGGGGGCCCAAGAGACCCAGTTCTTC. Protein product: CSVGGAQETQFF.

V is TRBV19 and J is TRBJ2-7, with 10 bases matching TRBD1. This CDR3 spans 14 amino acids. J gave up 5 bases and V 3 bases, and 4 bases lay outside the gene matches. Germline CDR1 LNHDA, CDR2 SQIVND (reference sequence). The CDR3 DNA sequence: TGTGCCAGTAGTATCAGACAGGGGGCCCACGAGCAGTACTTC. As protein: CASSIRQGAHEQYF.

The V call is TRBV20-1, the J call TRBJ2-7; TRBD1 aligns across 7 bases. CDR3 length: 13 residues. Germline assignment: CDR1 DFQATT and CDR2 SNEGSKA (reference sequence). V trimming: 6 bases; J trimming: 9 bases; junction bases outside the gene matches: 14. The CDR3 spells CSAGQDPGMGQYF. The CDR3 DNA reads as TGCAGTGCCGGACAGGACCCAGGGATGGGGCAGTACTTC.

The CDR3 is CATSDDRVKRGEQFF. CDR3 bases: TGTGCCACCAGTGACGACAGGGTTAAGAGGGGTGAGCAGTTCTTC. The rearrangement links TRBV24-1 to TRBJ2-1; 7 nucleotides agree with TRBD1. V gave up 4 bases and J gave up 9 bases; unmatched junction bases: 11. Per the germline V gene, CDR1 is KGHDR and CDR2 is SFDVKD. The CDR3 extends over 15 amino acids.

J is TRBJ2-7 and V is TRBV7-9, with D tentatively TRBD2 (5 bases). The DNA end is more similar to TRBJ2-5, so the J call may be wrong. From germline, CDR1 is SEHNR and CDR2 FQNEAQ (reference sequence). CDR3 length equals 13 residues. CDR3 coding DNA: TGTGCCAGCAGCTTTTGGGAAGGAGGGACCCAGTACTTC. Translated, it gives CASSFWEGGTQYF.